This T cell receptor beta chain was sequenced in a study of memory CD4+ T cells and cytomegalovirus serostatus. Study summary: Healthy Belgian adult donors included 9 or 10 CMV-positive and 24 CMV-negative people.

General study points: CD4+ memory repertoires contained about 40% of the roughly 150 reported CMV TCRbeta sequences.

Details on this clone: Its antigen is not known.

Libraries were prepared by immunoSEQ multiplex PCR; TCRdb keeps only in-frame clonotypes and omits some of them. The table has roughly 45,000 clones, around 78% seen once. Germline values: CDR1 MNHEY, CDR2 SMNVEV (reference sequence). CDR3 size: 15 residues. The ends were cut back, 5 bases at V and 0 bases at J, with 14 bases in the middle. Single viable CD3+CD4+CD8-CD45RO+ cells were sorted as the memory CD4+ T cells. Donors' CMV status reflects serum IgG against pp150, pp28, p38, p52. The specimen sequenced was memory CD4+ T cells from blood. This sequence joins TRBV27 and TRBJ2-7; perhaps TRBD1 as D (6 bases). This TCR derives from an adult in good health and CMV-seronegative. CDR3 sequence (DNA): TGTGCCAGCAGTCCGCGGACAGCGACCTCCTACGAGCAGTACTTC. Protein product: CASSPRTATSYEQYF.